This T cell receptor (beta chain) was observed in a study of blood T cell repertoires in COVID-19. Overall study context: The United States, Italy and Spain were the sources of the acute and convalescent COVID-19 samples. PBMCs, B-cell-depleted T cells, or T cells provided the cDNA or gDNA that made up the material.

In this sample, this clone turned up a few times. Trimming pared 4 bases from V and 3 bases from J, leaving 3 bases between. CDR1 is SNHLY, CDR2 FYNNEI, per germline. This CDR3 spans 11 amino acids. Methods used by the authors: Reference gene primer amplification in the assay estimated nucleated cell counts. Method: immunoSEQ multiplex PCR; TCRdb's copy keeps in-frame clones and lacks some. Clonal size and the V and J genes are those of that table, whereas D and trimming came from the DNA. The sample includes 120,000 or so clones, more than 75% of them seen just once. V gene TRBV2 combines with J gene TRBJ1-2; no clear D gene. The source of this sequence is a woman aged 45-59 years with acute or convalescent COVID-19. The sequencing input was peripheral blood. CDR3: CASSAYYGYTF. In DNA, the CDR3 is TGTGCCAGCAGTGCCTACTATGGCTACACCTTC.